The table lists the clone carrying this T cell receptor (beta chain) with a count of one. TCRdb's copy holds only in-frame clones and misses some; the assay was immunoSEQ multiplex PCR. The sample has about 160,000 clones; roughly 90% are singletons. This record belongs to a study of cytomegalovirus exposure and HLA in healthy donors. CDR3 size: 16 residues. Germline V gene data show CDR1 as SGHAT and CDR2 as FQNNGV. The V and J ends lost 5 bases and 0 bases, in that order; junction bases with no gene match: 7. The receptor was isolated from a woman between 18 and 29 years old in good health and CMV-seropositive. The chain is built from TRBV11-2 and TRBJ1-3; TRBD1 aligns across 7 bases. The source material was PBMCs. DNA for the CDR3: TGTGCCAGCAGCCGGTACGGGACAGCCTCTGGAAACACCATATATTTT. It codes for CASSRYGTASGNTIYF. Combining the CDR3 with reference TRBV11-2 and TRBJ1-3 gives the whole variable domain EAGVAQSPRYKIIEKRQSVAFWCNPISGHATLYWYQQILGQGPKLLIQFQNNGVVDDSQLPKDRFSAERLKGVDSTLKIQPAKLEDSAVYLCASSRYGTASGNTIYFGEGSWLTVV.